The following is a TCR beta chain sequence with its context. In this sample, this clonotype turned up many times. This clone's antigen is unknown. No base quality values were provided; no much bigger clone lies one nucleotide off. The source of the sample is a study of neurological immune-mediated disorders (dated by TCRdb to the late 2010s). Study-wide context: Using UMI-based sequencing, the study compared peripheral blood TCR-beta repertoires from patients with HTLV-I-associated myelopathy (HAM/TSP), patients with multiple sclerosis, and healthy controls. Longitudinal samples, technical triplicates and paired sorted CD4+ and CD8+ T-cell subsets, alongside PBMC samples, were included among the approximately 100 TCR-beta libraries. Each longitudinal HAM/TSP and healthy donor was sampled at 3 time-points spaced at about 3-45 month intervals. Of the 68 subjects in the cohort, around 14 were HAM/TSP patients, approximately 34 were multiple sclerosis patients, and some 20 were healthy controls.

What the research found in general, with its limitations: Expanded clones from different subjects shared no identical CDR3 amino acid sequences, which suggests that TCR-beta repertoires were private in all groups. TCR clonal expansion was highest in HAM/TSP patients and lowest in MS patients, with MS patients falling below even healthy controls.

In the paper's terms, the time point label means: longitudinal time-point 3. The healthy controls were volunteers from blood banks in Maryland, USA. For unsorted PBMC libraries, 2 million PBMCs were used after storage in RNAlater at -80 degrees C until RNA extraction. Peripheral blood underwent Ficoll-Hypaque density gradient centrifugation to isolate PBMCs, which were then cryopreserved in liquid nitrogen. To synthesize cDNA, template-switch 5'RACE was performed with a primer carrying a 10-nucleotide random unique molecular identifier so that each TCR transcript was tagged. Over 170 million TCR-beta sequences, covering 15-18 subjects, were produced in each sequencing run. The RNeasy kit was used to extract total RNA. Using the KAPA Real-time Library Amplification kit, TCR-beta VDJ regions were amplified with primers for the TCR constant region and the 5'RACE anchor. Sample indexes and Illumina adaptors were added in a first PCR, and a second PCR then increased library yield. The roughly 650 bp TCR product was size-selected on a 2% E-gel SizeSelection system after Ampure bead purification. Before pooling, libraries had their quality checked on a Bioanalyzer, their concentration measured with Qubit, and their quantity determined with the Kapa Library Quantification kit. Paired-end 2 x 150 bp sequencing of the libraries was performed on an Illumina HiSeq 2500. To increase sequence diversity, roughly 24-30% phiX was spiked into each library pool. In the original analysis: Quality-filtered reads were processed with the UMI-based MiGEC pipeline, which removed over 80% of raw TCR sequences during error correction. VDJ genes were aligned to IMGT germline references, and each clonotype was defined by a unique CDR3 amino acid sequence together with V-J genes. VDJtools evaluated clonal expansion, Shannon diversity and CDR3 relatedness (CalcPairwiseDistances, ClusterSamples); CLCbio workbench built phylogenetic trees. Expanded clones were defined as having at least 8 unique UMIs, based on coefficient-of-variation modelling across technical triplicates. The public reads were quality trimmed at Q25 with fastp and then assembled into clones with MiXCR by TCRdb, keeping productive beta chains. Rows are unified per CDR3 protein, each entry keeping the most common DNA and genes. TCRdb's processing, not the authors', yielded these V and J calls. The sample includes approximately 45,000 distinct CDR3 sequences, with approximately 12% observed a single time. The top ten clonotypes cover approximately 10% of the sample.

This receptor was obtained from a man aged 30 to 45 in good health. Source material: PBMCs.

The CDR3 region reads CASSSSSGRRNEQFF. The DNA sequence reads TGCGCCAGCAGCTCCTCTAGCGGGAGGAGGAATGAGCAGTTCTTC. The receptor chain draws on TRBV5-1 and TRBJ2-1; the junction holds 11 bases that match TRBD2. For this chain, trimming is 3 bases at the V end and 7 bases at the J end, and the number of junction bases without a gene match is 6. CDR1 and CDR2 were assigned from the germline V gene as SGHRS and YFSETQ. The CDR3 starts with the cysteine, ends with the phenylalanine, and has 15 residues. Only CDR3 DNA is held: 45 bases, read in frame from base 1.